One TCR beta chain is described in this entry. The sample belongs to a study of shared T cell receptors in the human thymus. TCRdb keeps only in-frame clones here, not all; method: immunoSEQ multiplex PCR. Of about 660,000 clones in the sample, roughly 86% are singletons; the top ten hold approximately 0.0097%. CDR1 is MDHEN, CDR2 SYDVKM, per germline. The CDR3 has 12 residues. V was shortened by 5 bases and J by 6 bases, with 10 bases between the two germline ends. In addition, the sample was reused for a study of human thymus T cells. Turning to that study: Healthy Finnish infants undergoing corrective surgery for congenital heart defects were the donors. Corrective heart surgery yielded the resections from which the thymus tissue came. Related work found strong thymic repertoire overlap between unrelated individuals.

The chain recombines TRBV28 with TRBJ1-1; the D gene is possibly TRBD1 (5 bases). The receptor was isolated from a boy under two years old with a congenital heart defect. Sequenced material: thymocytes. In DNA, the CDR3 is TGTGCCAGCAGTCGGGGGACCCCTGAAGCTTTCTTT. Translation gives CASSRGTPEAFF.